This T cell receptor (beta chain) was sequenced in a study of early T cells in non-severe SARS-CoV-2 infection. Study at large: Unsorted whole-blood RNA was sequenced in bulk, leaving chains unpaired. Study findings and constraints: Missing private and CD4 specificities, VDJdb matching favored anti-spike CD8 responses.

Attachment of unique molecular identifiers was made to individual cDNA molecules. TCRdb used MiXCR to reprocess the 5' RACE reads, holding one entry per CDR3 protein. Among around 63,000 distinct CDR3 sequences listed, about 6% were seen once. This clonotype was counted many times. Its antigen is not known. V lost 1 base, J lost 5 bases, and 5 bases lay in between. Germline loops: CDR1 SGHVS, CDR2 FNYEAQ. The CDR3 loop spans 12 amino acids. V gene TRBV7-6 combines with J gene TRBJ2-5; D gene ambiguous. The material sequenced was whole blood, taken at baseline. The TCR was taken from an adult who was a healthcare worker with PCR-confirmed SARS-CoV-2 infection or an uninfected control (not recorded which). This chain's CDR3 is CASSLEQETQYF. CDR3 in DNA: TGTGCCAGCAGCTTAGAACAGGAGACCCAGTACTTC.